This is a list of T cell receptor beta chains from one sample in a study of CD8 T cells in ankylosing spondylitis. MiXCR, run by TCRdb on the 5' RACE reads, gives a single entry per CDR3 protein. Of 450,000 to 550,000 distinct CDR3 sequences listed, about 5% are singletons. The sequenced material came from blood, either unsorted or a sorted T cell fraction (not recorded which). These receptors originate from a male donor with ankylosing spondylitis. CDR3s include the opening cysteine and the closing phenylalanine or tryptophan. A D gene is named only where the DNA matches it firmly. Size values are once, few and many counts, or a class for expanded clones, and some rows have none.

TRBD2	TRBJ2-7	few	TRBV12-3/TRBV12-4	CASSLERDNEQYF	TGTGCCAGCAGTTTGGAGCGGGATAACGAGCAGTACTTC
.	TRBJ1-1	many	TRBV20-1	CSASPWGPGPEAFF	TGCAGTGCTAGTCCGTGGGGGCCGGGACCTGAAGCTTTCTTT
.	TRBJ2-4	many	TRBV7-2	CASSSAGTEAQNIQYF	TGTGCCAGCAGCAGCGCCGGGACCGAGGCACAAAACATTCAGTACTTC
.	TRBJ2-2	many	TRBV6-2/TRBV6-3	CASSSRTGELFF	TGTGCCAGCAGTTCCCGGACCGGGGAGCTGTTTTTT
TRBD2	TRBJ2-2	many	TRBV4-3	CASSQDLLAGYTGELFF	TGCGCCAGCAGCCAAGATTTACTAGCGGGATACACCGGGGAGCTGTTTTTT
TRBD2	TRBJ2-1	many	TRBV4-1	CASSRLGTSGSYEQFF	TGCGCCAGCAGCCGCCTCGGGACTAGCGGGAGCTATGAGCAGTTCTTC
TRBD1	TRBJ1-1	many	TRBV29-1	CSVEEHRGRTEAFF	TGCAGCGTTGAAGAGCACAGGGGGAGAACTGAAGCTTTCTTT
.	TRBJ1-2	many	TRBV7-9	CASSFPRPSNYGYTF	TGTGCCAGCAGCTTCCCCAGGCCCTCTAACTATGGCTACACCTTC
.	TRBJ1-1	many	TRBV27	CASSLNWAGETEAFF	TGTGCCAGCAGTTTAAATTGGGCAGGGGAGACTGAAGCTTTCTTT
TRBD2	TRBJ2-7	.	TRBV7-3	CASSLTGRVDEQYF	TGTGCCAGCAGCTTAACAGGGAGGGTGGACGAGCAGTACTTC
TRBD1	TRBJ2-3	.	TRBV7-2	CASSLAGVGGYLIGTDTQYF	TGTGCCAGCAGCTTAGCGGGTGTAGGGGGCTATTTAATCGGTACAGATACGCAGTATTTT
.	TRBJ1-5	.	TRBV7-2	CASSRDTHSNQPQHF	TGTGCCAGCAGCAGGGACACCCATAGCAATCAGCCCCAGCATTTT
.	TRBJ2-7	many	TRBV6-5	CASQRAGITGEAYEQYF	TGTGCCAGCCAAAGAGCCGGAATTACAGGGGAGGCCTACGAGCAGTACTTC
TRBD2	TRBJ2-2	many	TRBV20-1	CSGLAGVPNTGELFF	TGCAGCGGACTAGCGGGAGTCCCAAACACCGGGGAGCTGTTTTTT
.	TRBJ2-7	many	TRBV5-1	CASSLGPDYEQYF	TGTGCCAGCAGCTTAGGGCCCGACTACGAGCAGTACTTC